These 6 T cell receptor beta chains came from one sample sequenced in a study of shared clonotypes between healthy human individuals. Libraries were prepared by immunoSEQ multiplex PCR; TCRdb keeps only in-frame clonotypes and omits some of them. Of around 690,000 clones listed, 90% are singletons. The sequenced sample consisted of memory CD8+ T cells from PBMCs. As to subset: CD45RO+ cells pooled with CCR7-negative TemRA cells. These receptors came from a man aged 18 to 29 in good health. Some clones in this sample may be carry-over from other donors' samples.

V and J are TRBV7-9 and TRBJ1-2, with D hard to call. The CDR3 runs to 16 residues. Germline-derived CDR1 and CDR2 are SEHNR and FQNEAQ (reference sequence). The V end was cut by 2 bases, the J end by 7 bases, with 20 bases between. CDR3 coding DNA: TGTGCCAGCAGCTTACCACCCTCCCCAATGCCTACTGGCTACACCTTC. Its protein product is CASSLPPSPMPTGYTF.

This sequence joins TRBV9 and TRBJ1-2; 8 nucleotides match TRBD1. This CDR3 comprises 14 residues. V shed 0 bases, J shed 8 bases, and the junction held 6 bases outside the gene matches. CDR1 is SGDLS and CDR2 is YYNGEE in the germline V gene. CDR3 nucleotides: TGTGCCAGCAGCGTAGGACAGGGGATCCGGGGCTACACCTTC. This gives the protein CASSVGQGIRGYTF.

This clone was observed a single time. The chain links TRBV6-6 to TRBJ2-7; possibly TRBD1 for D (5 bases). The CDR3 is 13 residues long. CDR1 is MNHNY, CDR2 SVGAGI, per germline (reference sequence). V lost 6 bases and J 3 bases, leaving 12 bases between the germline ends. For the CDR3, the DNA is TGTGCCAGCAGCCACCGGACAAACTACGAGCAGTACTTC. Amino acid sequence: CASSHRTNYEQYF.

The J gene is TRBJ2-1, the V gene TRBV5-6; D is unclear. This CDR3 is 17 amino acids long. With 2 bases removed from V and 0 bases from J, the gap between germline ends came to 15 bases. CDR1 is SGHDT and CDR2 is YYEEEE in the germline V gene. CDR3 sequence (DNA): TGTGCCAGCAGCTTCACCACTGGACCGTACTCCTACAATGAGCAGTTCTTC. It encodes CASSFTTGPYSYNEQFF.

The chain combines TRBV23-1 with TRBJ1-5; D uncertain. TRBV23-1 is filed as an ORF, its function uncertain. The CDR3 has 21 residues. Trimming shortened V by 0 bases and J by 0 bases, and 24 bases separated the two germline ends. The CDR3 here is CASSQSEARIEGRYSNQPQHF. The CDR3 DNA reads TGCGCCAGCAGTCAATCGGAAGCCAGGATAGAAGGGCGATATAGCAATCAGCCCCAGCATTTT.

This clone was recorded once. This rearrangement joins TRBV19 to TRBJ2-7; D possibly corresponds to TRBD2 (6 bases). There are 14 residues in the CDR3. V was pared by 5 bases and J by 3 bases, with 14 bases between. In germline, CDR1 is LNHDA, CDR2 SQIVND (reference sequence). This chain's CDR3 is CASSPPGLNYEQYF. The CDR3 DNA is TGTGCCAGTAGTCCCCCGGGACTTAACTACGAGCAGTACTTC.